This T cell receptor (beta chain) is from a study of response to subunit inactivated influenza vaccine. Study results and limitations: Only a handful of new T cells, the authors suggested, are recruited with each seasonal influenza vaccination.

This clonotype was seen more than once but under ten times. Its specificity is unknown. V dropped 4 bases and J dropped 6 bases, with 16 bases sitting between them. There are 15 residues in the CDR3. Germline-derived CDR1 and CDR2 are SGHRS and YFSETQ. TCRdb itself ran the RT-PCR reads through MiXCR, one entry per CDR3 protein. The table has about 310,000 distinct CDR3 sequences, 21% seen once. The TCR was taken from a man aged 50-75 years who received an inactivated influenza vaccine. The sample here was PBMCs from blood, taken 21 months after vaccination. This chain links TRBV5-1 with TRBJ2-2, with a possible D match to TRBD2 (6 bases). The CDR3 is CASSPGTFKSGELFF. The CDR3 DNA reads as TGCGCCAGCAGCCCCGGGACTTTCAAATCCGGGGAGCTGTTTTTT.